This record covers a single TCR beta chain. Its antigen is as yet unknown. TCRdb recomputed calls from the multiplex PCR reads with MiXCR, one row per CDR3 protein. This sample has roughly 130,000 distinct CDR3 sequences, with approximately 32% found just once. This sample was taken from a study of breast tumors, draining lymph nodes, adjacent tissues. Study-wide results and limits: Data fit most tumor T cells coming from lymph node, expanding in tumor.

CDR3 length equals 15 residues. Germline CDR1 reads MNHEY; CDR2 reads SVGEGT. V was pared by 5 bases and J by 2 bases, with 14 bases between. Breast cancer patients provided tissue from their axillary draining lymph nodes. The sample comprised axillary lymph node tissue. This TCR came from a female donor with breast cancer. Some clones in this sample may be carry-over from other donors' samples. V is TRBV6-2 or TRBV6-3 and J is TRBJ2-3; D may be TRBD2 (6 bases). The CDR3 coding sequence is TGTGCCAGCAGTCACGGGGACTCCTCCACAGATACGCAGTATTTT. Residues: CASSHGDSSTDTQYF.